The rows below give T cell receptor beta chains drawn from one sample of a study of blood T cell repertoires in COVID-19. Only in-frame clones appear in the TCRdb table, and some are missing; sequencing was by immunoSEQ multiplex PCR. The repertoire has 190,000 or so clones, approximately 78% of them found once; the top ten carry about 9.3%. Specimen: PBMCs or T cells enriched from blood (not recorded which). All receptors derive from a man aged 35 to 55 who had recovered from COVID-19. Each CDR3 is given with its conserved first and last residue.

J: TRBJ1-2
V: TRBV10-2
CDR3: CASKERGGGGYTF

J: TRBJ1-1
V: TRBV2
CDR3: CASSGVGAQNTEAFF

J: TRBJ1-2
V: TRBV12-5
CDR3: CASGPQGGGYGYTF

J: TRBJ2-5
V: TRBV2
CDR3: CASRSYLQETQYF

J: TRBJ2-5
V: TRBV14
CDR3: CASSQGRESEETQYF

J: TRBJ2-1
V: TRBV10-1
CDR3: CASSRQSSSYNEQFF

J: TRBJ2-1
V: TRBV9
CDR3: CASSVNLEHSSYNEQFF

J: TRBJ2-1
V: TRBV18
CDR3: CASSPLTASGRGEQFF

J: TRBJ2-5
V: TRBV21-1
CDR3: CASNGLAGDRETQYF

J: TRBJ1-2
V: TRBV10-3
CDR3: CAIRGAGGDGYTF

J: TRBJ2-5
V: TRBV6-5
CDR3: CATSPGWETQYF

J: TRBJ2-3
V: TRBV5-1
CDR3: CASSLASGGTDTQYF

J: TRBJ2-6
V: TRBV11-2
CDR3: CASRRPGSGANVLTF

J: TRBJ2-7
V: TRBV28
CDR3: CASQRGGSTYEQYF

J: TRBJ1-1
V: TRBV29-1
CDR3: CSAYRGGFRTEAFF

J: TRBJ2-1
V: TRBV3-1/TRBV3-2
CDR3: CASWREGNEQFF

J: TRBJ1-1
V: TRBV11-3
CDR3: CASSFGRNTEAFF

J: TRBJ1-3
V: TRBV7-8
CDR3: CASSSYGSSGNTIYF

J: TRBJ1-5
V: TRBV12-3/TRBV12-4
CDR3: CASSLRLDQPQHF

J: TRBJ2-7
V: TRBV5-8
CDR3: CASSRGGAVYEQYF

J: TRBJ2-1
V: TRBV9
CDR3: CASSVSRAGEQFF

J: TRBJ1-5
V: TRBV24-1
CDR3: CAAGDGGGQPQHF

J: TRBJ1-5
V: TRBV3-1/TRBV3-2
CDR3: CASSPGGGSQPQHF

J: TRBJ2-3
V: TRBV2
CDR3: CASTQGALDTQYF

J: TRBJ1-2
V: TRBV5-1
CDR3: CASSLAGVGGYTF

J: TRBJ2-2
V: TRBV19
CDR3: CASSRGLDTGELFF

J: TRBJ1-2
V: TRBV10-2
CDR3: CASSFDRVGGYTF

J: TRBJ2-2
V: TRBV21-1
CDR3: CASRPSKPSGWNANTGELFF

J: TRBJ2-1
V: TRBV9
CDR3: CASSVLQGAEQFF

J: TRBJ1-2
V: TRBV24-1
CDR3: CATSDPSEREGYTF

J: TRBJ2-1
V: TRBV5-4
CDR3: CASSLATSGRRNEQFF

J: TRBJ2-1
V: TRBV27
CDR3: CASIQLTGKFHEQFF

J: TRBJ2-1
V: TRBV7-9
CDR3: CASSPGDEQFF

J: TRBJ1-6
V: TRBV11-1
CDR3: CASSWTEQNSPLHF

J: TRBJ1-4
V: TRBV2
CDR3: CASLPGIHSEKLFF

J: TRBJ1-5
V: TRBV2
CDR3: CASSGEQGQSNQPQHF

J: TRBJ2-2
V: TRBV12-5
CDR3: CASGLSAGENTGELFF

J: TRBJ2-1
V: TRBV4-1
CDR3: CASSQESGTNIYNEQFF

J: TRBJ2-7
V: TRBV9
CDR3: CASSVVPSSYEQYF

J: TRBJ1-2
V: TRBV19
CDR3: CASSKRQGASAGGYTF

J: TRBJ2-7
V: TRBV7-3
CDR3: CASGRGEGYEQYF

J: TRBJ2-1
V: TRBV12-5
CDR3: CASGLEPSGEEGPLEDEQFF

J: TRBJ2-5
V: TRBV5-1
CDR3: CASNERGGQETQYF

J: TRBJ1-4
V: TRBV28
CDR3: CASSFGTGNEKLFF